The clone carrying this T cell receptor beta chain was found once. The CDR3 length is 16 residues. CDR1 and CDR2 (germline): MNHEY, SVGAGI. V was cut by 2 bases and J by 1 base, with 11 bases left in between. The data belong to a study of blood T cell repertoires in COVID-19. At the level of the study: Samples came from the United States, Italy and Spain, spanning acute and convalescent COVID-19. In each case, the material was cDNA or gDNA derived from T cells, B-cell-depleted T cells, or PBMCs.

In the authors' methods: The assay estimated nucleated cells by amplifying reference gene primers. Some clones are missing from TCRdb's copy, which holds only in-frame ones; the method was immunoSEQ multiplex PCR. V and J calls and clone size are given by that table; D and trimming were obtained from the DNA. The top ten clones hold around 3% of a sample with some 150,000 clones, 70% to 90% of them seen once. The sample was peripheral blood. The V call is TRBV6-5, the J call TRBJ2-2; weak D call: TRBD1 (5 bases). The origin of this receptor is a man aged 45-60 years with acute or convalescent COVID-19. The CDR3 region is CASSYIRVENTGELFF. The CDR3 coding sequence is TGTGCCAGCAGTTACATCAGGGTGGAGAACACCGGGGAGCTGTTTTTT.